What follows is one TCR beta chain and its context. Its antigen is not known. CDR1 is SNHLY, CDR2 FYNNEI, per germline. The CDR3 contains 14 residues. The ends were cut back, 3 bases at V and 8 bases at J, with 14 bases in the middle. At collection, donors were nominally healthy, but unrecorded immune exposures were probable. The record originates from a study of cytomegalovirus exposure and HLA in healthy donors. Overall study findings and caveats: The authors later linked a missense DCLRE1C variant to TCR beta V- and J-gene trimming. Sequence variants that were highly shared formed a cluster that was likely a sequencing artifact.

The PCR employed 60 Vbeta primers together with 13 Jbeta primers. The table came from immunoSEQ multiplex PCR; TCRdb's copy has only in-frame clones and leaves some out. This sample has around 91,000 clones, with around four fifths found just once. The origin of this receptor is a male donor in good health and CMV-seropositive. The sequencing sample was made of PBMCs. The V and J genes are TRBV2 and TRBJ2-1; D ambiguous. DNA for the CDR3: TGTGCCAGCAGTGATTCCCCGAGAGGCTATGAGCAGTTCTTC. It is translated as CASSDSPRGYEQFF.